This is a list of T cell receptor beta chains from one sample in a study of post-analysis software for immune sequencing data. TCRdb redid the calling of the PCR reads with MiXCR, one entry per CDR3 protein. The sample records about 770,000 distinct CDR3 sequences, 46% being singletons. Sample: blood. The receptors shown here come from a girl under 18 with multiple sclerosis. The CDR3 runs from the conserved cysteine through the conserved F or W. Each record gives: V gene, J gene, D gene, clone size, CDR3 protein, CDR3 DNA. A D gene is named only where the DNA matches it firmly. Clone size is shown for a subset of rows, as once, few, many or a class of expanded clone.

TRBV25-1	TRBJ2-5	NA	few	CASSDLGSQETQYF	TGTGCCAGCAGTGATTTGGGCTCGCAAGAGACCCAGTACTTC
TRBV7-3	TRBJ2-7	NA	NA	CASSPAGQSYEQYF	TGTGCCAGCAGCCCCGCCGGACAGAGCTACGAGCAGTACTTC
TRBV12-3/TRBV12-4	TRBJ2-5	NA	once	CASSLGMTETQYF	TGTGCCAGCAGTCTGGGTATGACAGAGACCCAGTACTTC
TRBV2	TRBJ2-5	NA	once	CASYSRSWSETQYF	TGTGCCAGCTATTCCCGATCTTGGAGCGAGACCCAGTACTTC
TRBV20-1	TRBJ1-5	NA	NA	CSARGVGQPQHF	TGCAGTGCTAGGGGGGTAGGTCAGCCCCAGCATTTT
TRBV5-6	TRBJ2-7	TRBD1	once	CASSLGWRTGDVYEQYF	TGTGCCAGCAGCCTGGGCTGGAGGACAGGGGACGTCTACGAGCAGTACTTC
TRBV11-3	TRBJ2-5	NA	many	CASSFVSLGQETQYF	TGTGCCAGCAGCTTTGTCTCTCTGGGCCAAGAGACCCAGTACTTC
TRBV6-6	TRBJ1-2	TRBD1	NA	CASIKGGTANYGYTF	TGTGCCAGCATCAAAGGGGGGACAGCCAACTATGGCTACACCTTC
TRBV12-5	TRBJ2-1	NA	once	CASGSGDYNEQFF	TGTGCTAGTGGTTCTGGGGATTACAATGAGCAGTTCTTC
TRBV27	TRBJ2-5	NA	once	CASSLVGWGETQYF	TGTGCCAGCAGTTTAGTCGGGTGGGGAGAGACTCAGTACTTC
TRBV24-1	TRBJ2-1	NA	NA	CATSAGVFTEQFF	TGTGCCACCAGTGCGGGGGTATTCACGGAGCAGTTCTTC
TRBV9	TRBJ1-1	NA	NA	CASSVGTVLGVSEAFF	TGTGCCAGCAGCGTAGGGACCGTTCTCGGGGTCAGTGAAGCTTTCTTT
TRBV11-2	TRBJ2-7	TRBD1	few	CASSPLVGQGAYEQYF	TGTGCCAGCAGCCCATTAGTGGGACAGGGGGCTTACGAGCAGTACTTC
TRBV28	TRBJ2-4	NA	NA	CASSIPRGAKNIQYF	TGTGCCAGCAGTATTCCCCGGGGAGCCAAAAACATTCAGTACTTC
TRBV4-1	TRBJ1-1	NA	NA	CASSPDQQNTEAFF	TGCGCCAGCAGCCCAGATCAACAGAACACTGAAGCTTTCTTT
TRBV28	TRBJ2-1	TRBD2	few	CASRCRTSGRYNEQFF	TGTGCCAGCAGATGTAGGACTAGCGGGAGATACAATGAGCAGTTCTTC
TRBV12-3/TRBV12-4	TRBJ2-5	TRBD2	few	CASSFGGLAQQYF	TGTGCCAGCAGTTTCGGGGGACTAGCGCAGCAGTACTTC
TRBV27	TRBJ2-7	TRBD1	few	CASSLSRTGAYEQYF	TGTGCCAGCAGTTTATCCAGGACAGGGGCCTACGAGCAGTACTTC
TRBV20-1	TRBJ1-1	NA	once	CSARDPGGYTEAFF	TGCAGTGCTAGAGACCCCGGGGGGTACACTGAAGCTTTCTTT
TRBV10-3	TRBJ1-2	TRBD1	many	CAISLDRGGYTF	TGTGCCATCAGCCTGGACAGGGGCGGCTACACCTTC
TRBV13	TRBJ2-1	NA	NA	CASSLRRVWGDEQFF	TGTGCCAGCAGCTTACGGAGGGTCTGGGGGGATGAGCAGTTCTTC
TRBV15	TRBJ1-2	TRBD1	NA	CATSRDQLRDRGAYGYTF	TGTGCCACCAGCAGAGACCAGCTCCGGGACAGGGGTGCCTATGGCTACACCTTC
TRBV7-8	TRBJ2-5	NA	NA	CASSLGTGGIGGQTYQETQYF	TGTGCCAGCAGCTTAGGGACCGGCGGGATCGGAGGGCAGACGTACCAAGAGACCCAGTACTTC
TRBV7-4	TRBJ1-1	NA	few	CASINEAFF	TGTGCCAGCATTAATGAAGCTTTCTTT
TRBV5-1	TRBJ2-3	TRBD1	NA	CASSLGQGATTDTQYF	TGCGCCAGCAGCTTGGGGCAGGGGGCAACCACAGATACGCAGTATTTT
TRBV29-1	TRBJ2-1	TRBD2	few	CSAEKGLAGGLSSYNEQFF	TGCAGCGCTGAAAAAGGTCTAGCGGGAGGGCTAAGCTCCTACAATGAGCAGTTCTTC
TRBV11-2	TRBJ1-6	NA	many	CASSLGRQDRQSSYNSPLHF	TGTGCCAGCAGCTTAGGGCGCCAGGACAGACAAAGCTCCTATAATTCACCCCTCCACTTT
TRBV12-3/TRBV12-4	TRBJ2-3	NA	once	CASSFLQGGEDTQYF	TGTGCCAGCAGTTTTTTGCAGGGCGGGGAAGATACGCAGTATTTT
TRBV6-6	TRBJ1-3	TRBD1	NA	CASRPDRVEGNTIYF	TGTGCCAGCAGGCCCGACAGGGTGGAAGGAAACACCATATATTTT
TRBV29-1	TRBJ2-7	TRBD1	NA	CSVGGQGARREQYF	TGCAGCGTTGGGGGACAGGGGGCGCGTCGGGAGCAGTACTTC
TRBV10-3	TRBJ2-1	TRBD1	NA	CAISDSGCTGGSTVQFF	TGTGCCATCAGTGATTCCGGTTGTACAGGGGGCTCAACGGTGCAGTTCTTC
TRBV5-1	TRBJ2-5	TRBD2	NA	CASSIGLAGTRETQYF	TGCGCCAGCAGCATAGGACTAGCGGGGACGAGGGAGACCCAGTACTTC
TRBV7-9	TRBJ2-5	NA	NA	CASSLGSFRQPQETQYF	TGTGCCAGCAGCTTAGGATCGTTTCGGCAGCCCCAAGAGACCCAGTACTTC
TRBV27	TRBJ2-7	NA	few	CASSMGGLGYEQYF	TGTGCCAGCAGTATGGGGGGTTTAGGCTACGAGCAGTACTTC
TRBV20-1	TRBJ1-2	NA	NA	CSAPRRNYGYTF	TGCAGTGCTCCCCGTCGGAACTATGGCTACACCTTC
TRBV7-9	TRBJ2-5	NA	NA	CASSQGTDWGDQYF	TGTGCCAGCAGCCAAGGGACGGACTGGGGGGACCAGTACTTC
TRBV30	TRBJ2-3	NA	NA	CAWSPAPMGTQYF	TGTGCCTGGAGCCCCGCTCCCATGGGAACGCAGTATTTT
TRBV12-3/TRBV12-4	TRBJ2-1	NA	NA	CASSSLTGGDEQFF	TGTGCCAGCAGTTCTTTAACAGGGGGGGATGAGCAGTTCTTC
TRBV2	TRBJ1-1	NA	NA	CASRMGSVGTEAFF	TGTGCCAGCAGGATGGGCTCTGTAGGCACTGAAGCTTTCTTT
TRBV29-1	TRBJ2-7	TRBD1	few	CSVVATGEHPGDSYEQYF	TGCAGCGTTGTCGCGACAGGGGAGCATCCAGGGGATTCCTACGAGCAGTACTTC
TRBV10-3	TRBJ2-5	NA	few	CAIRGRAQETQYF	TGTGCCATCAGGGGCAGGGCCCAAGAGACCCAGTACTTC
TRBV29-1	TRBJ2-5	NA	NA	CSVHDWRQRETQYF	TGCAGCGTCCACGATTGGCGACAAAGGGAGACCCAGTACTTC
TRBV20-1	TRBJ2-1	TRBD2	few	CSARSVAGEGTRNEQFF	TGCAGTGCTAGATCGGTAGCGGGAGAGGGTACAAGGAATGAGCAGTTCTTC
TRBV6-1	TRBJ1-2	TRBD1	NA	CASSEGWGTGSSYGYTF	TGTGCCAGCAGTGAAGGGTGGGGGACAGGGAGTTCCTACGGCTACACCTTC
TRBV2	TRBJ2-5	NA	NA	CATILAAGQETQYF	TGTGCCACTATACTCGCGGCAGGGCAAGAGACCCAGTACTTC
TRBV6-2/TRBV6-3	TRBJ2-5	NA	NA	CASSTGDGTQYF	TGTGCCAGCAGTACGGGAGACGGGACCCAGTACTTC
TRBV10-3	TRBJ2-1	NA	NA	CAISESTFNEQFF	TGTGCCATCAGTGAGTCGACTTTTAATGAGCAGTTCTTC
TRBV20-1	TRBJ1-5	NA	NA	CSASLGVNQPQHF	TGCAGTGCTAGCTTAGGAGTCAATCAGCCCCAGCATTTT
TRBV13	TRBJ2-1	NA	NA	CASSPRWVHNEQFF	TGTGCCAGCAGCCCTAGGTGGGTCCACAATGAGCAGTTCTTC
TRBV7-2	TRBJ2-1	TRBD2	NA	CASSVGLAGHNEQFF	TGTGCCAGCAGCGTGGGGCTAGCGGGCCACAATGAGCAGTTCTTC
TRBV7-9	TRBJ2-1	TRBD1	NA	CASSQRPGTGGILRPNEQFF	TGTGCCAGCAGCCAGCGACCCGGGACAGGCGGGATCCTAAGACCCAATGAGCAGTTCTTC
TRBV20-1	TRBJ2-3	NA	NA	CSANRQSTDTQYF	TGCAGTGCTAACCGACAGAGCACAGATACGCAGTATTTT
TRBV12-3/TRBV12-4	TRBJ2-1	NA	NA	CASSFPLESSSYNEQFF	TGTGCCAGCAGTTTTCCACTAGAAAGTAGCTCCTACAATGAGCAGTTCTTC
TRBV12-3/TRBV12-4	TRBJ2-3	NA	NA	CASSLGRSDTADTQYF	TGTGCCAGCAGTTTAGGGCGGAGTGACACCGCAGATACGCAGTATTTT
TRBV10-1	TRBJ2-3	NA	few	CASSSTRRTTDTQYF	TGCGCCAGCAGCTCGACTAGACGCACGACAGATACGCAGTATTTT
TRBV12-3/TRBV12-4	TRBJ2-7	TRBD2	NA	CASSGTSVEQYF	TGTGCCAGCAGTGGGACTAGCGTCGAGCAGTACTTC
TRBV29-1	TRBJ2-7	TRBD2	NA	CSVGLAGGLREQYF	TGCAGCGTGGGACTAGCGGGAGGGTTGCGTGAGCAGTACTTC
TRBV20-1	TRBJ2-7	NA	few	CSAPPPPGGSSYEQYF	TGCAGTGCTCCGCCCCCCCCAGGTGGGAGCTCCTACGAGCAGTACTTC
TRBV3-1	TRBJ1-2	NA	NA	CASSQVGGYTF	TGTGCCAGCAGCCAAGTCGGAGGCTACACCTTC